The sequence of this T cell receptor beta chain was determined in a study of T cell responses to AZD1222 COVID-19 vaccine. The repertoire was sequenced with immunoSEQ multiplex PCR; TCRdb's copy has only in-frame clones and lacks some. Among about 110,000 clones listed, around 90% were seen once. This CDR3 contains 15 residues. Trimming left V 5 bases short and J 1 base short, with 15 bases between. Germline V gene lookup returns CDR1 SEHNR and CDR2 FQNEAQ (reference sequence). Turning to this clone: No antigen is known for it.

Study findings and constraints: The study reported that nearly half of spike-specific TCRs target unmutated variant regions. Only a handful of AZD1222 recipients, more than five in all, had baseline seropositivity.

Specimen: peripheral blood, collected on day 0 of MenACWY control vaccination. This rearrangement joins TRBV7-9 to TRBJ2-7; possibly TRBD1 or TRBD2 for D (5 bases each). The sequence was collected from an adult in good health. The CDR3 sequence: CASSPGTGRSYEQYF. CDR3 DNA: TGTGCCAGCAGCCCCGGGACGGGACGGTCCTACGAGCAGTACTTC. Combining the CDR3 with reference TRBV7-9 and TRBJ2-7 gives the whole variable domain DTGVSQNPRHKITKRGQNVTFRCDPISEHNRLYWYRQTLGQGPEFLTYFQNEAQLEKSRLLSDRFSAERPKGSFSTLEIQRTEQGDSAMYLCASSPGTGRSYEQYFGPGTRLTVT.